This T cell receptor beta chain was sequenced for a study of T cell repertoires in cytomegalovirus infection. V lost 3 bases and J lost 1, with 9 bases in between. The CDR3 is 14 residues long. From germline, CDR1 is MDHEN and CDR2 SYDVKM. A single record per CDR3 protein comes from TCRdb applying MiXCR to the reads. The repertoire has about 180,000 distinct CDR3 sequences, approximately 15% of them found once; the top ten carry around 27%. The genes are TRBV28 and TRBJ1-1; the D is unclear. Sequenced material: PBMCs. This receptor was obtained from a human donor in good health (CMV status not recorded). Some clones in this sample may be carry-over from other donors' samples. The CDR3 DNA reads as TGTGCCAGCAGTTTCAGGACGGAGAACACTGAAGCTTTCTTT. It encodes CASSFRTENTEAFF.